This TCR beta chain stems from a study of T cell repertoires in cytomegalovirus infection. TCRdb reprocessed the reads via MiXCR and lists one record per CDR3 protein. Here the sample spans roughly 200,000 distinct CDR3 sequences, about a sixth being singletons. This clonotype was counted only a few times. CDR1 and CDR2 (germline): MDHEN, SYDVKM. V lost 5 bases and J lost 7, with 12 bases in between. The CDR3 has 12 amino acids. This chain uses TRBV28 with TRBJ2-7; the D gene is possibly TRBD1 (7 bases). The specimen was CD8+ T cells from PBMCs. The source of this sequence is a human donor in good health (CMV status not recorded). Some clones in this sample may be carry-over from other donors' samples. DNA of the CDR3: TGTGCCAGCAGTCAACCAGGGGGGGAGCAGTACTTC. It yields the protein CASSQPGGEQYF.